The entry below describes one T cell receptor (beta chain). What it binds is unknown. This entry belongs to a study of OX40 agonist ivuxolimab in advanced cancers. As for the study in general: Dose-escalation subjects each had hepatocellular carcinoma, melanoma, renal cell or head and neck cancer. Notes on the study in general: Patients who responded partially at 0.1-3.0 mg/kg showed clonal expansion ranking among the lowest.

The CDR3 runs 12 residues. Germline assignment: CDR1 MNHEY and CDR2 SMNVEV (reference sequence). The ends were cut back, 5 bases at V and 8 bases at J, with 12 bases in the middle. Some clones are missing from TCRdb's copy, which holds only in-frame ones; the method was immunoSEQ multiplex PCR. The data hold 40,000 to 55,000 clones, with 80% observed a single time. This specimen consisted of CD4+ or CD8+ T cells sorted from blood, obtained in a trial of the OX40 agonist ivuxolimab. The TCR comes from an adult with an advanced solid tumor such as melanoma, head and neck, liver or kidney cancer. The J gene is TRBJ1-2, the V gene TRBV27, with no clear D. CDR3 region: CASSTAYGGYTF. CDR3 DNA: TGTGCCAGCAGTACGGCTTATGGAGGCTACACCTTC.